A single sample is the source of the 20 T cell receptor beta chains below, sequenced in a study of blood T cell repertoires in COVID-19. Method: immunoSEQ multiplex PCR; TCRdb's copy keeps in-frame clones and lacks some. The repertoire holds 350,000 to 400,000 clones, about 88% seen once, with 3% in the top ten. The sample comprised PBMCs or T cells enriched from blood (not recorded which). These receptors were obtained from a woman aged 25 to 45 who had recovered from COVID-19.

This chain connects TRBV28 to TRBJ1-2, with 9 bases identical to TRBD1. V shed 2 bases and J 5 bases; nucleotides not matched to a gene: 9. This CDR3 is 16 amino acids long. Germline CDR1 is MDHEN and CDR2 is SYDVKM. DNA of the CDR3: TGTGCCAGCAGTTTAAGCCGGGACAGGGCTCGGTATGGCTACACCTTC. It specifies CASSLSRDRARYGYTF.

CDR3 sequence: CASTLGAGVSDTQYF. CDR3 nucleotides: TGTGCCAGCACGTTGGGAGCGGGGGTCTCAGATACGCAGTATTTT. J is TRBJ2-3 and V is TRBV2; the match to TRBD2 covers 8 bases. V trimming: 7 bases; J trimming: 4 bases; junction bases outside the gene matches: 10. The germline CDR1 and CDR2 sequences are SNHLY and FYNNEI. The CDR3 is 15 residues long.

The V and J genes are TRBV19 and TRBJ2-7; 7 nucleotides agree with TRBD1. V lost 5 bases to trimming and J lost 3 bases; unmatched junction nucleotides: 10. The CDR3 has 15 amino acids. Germline CDR1 is LNHDA and CDR2 is SQIVND (reference sequence). In nucleotides, the CDR3 is TGTGCCAGTAGTCAGCCGGGACAGCCGAACTACGAGCAGTACTTC. This translates into CASSQPGQPNYEQYF.

The chain links TRBV12-3 or TRBV12-4 to TRBJ1-2, with unresolved D. This CDR3 region has 13 residues. The V gene lost 6 bases and the J gene lost 5 bases, with 13 bases spanning the gap. This CDR3 is CASSPSGIYGYTF. DNA of the CDR3: TGTGCCAGCAGCCCATCAGGAATTTATGGCTACACCTTC.

The CDR3 loop is CASSPNGLGSSYEQYF. The CDR3 bases are TGTGCCAGCTCACCAAATGGACTAGGGAGCTCCTACGAGCAGTACTTC. The V and J genes are TRBV18 and TRBJ2-7; TRBD2 aligns across 7 bases. The CDR3 consists of 16 residues. V shed 2 bases and J 0 bases; nucleotides not matched to a gene: 7. Germline assignment: CDR1 KGHSH and CDR2 LQKENI.

V is TRBV19 and J is TRBJ1-2; maybe TRBD1 (5 bases). Trimming took 3 bases from V and 2 from J, leaving 13 bases between them. The CDR3 covers 15 residues. CDR1 is LNHDA, CDR2 SQIVND, per germline (reference sequence). CDR3 nucleotides: TGTGCCAGTAGTATTCGGGGGGAATTGAACTATGGCTACACCTTC. Its protein product is CASSIRGELNYGYTF.

The chain combines TRBV6-5 with TRBJ1-2, with TRBD1 identical over 8 bases. Germline assignment: CDR1 MNHEY and CDR2 SVGAGI. The CDR3 is 15 residues long. V shed 4 bases and J 7 bases; nucleotides not matched to a gene: 11. CDR3 sequence reads: CASSSEPGGSGGYTF. CDR3 DNA: TGTGCCAGCAGTTCCGAGCCAGGGGGCTCAGGTGGCTACACCTTC.

J is TRBJ1-2 and V is TRBV19; no reliable D call. The CDR3 extends over 15 amino acids. CDR1 is LNHDA and CDR2 is SQIVND in the germline V gene (reference sequence). V was pared by 2 bases and J by 2 bases, with 12 bases between. CDR3 nucleotide sequence: TGTGCCAGTAGTATAACGCACAGAACCAACTATGGCTACACCTTC. Translated, it gives CASSITHRTNYGYTF. Variable domain in full (rest from reference TRBV19 and TRBJ1-2): DGGITQSPKYLFRKEGQNVTLSCEQNLNHDAMYWYRQDPGQGLRLIYYSQIVNDFQKGDIAEGYSVSREKKESFPLTVTSAQKNPTAFYLCASSITHRTNYGYTFGSGTRLTVV.

This clone was detected only once. This sequence joins TRBV29-1 and TRBJ2-7, with D perhaps matching TRBD1 (5 bases). V lost 3 bases to trimming and J lost 4 bases, with 13 bases between them. The CDR3 is 13 residues long. In germline, CDR1 is SQVTM, CDR2 ANQGSEA. The CDR3 region is CSVDGQGGYEQYF. As DNA, the CDR3 is TGCAGCGTTGACGGGCAGGGCGGTTACGAGCAGTACTTC.

This clone was detected only once. The chain recombines TRBV19 with TRBJ1-5; 11 nucleotides align to TRBD1. V shed 4 bases, J shed 6 bases, and the junction held 5 bases outside the gene matches. This CDR3 is built from 15 residues. Per germline, CDR1 LNHDA and CDR2 SQIVND (reference sequence). As DNA, the CDR3 is TGTGCCAGTAGTACCCTGGGACAGGGGGGTCAGCCCCAGCATTTT. Its protein product is CASSTLGQGGQPQHF.

V usage is TRBV6-5 and J usage is TRBJ1-2; 11 positions match TRBD1. The germline V gene encodes CDR1 MNHEY and CDR2 SVGAGI. This CDR3 comprises 15 residues. With 5 bases clipped from V and 6 bases from J, the junction kept 8 bases outside the gene matches. The CDR3 protein is CASSSRDRGTDGYTF. As DNA, the CDR3 is TGTGCCAGCAGTAGCCGGGACAGGGGGACCGATGGCTACACCTTC.

The chain combines TRBV11-2 with TRBJ1-4; 12 bases align to TRBD1. CDR1 is SGHAT, CDR2 FQNNGV, per germline. V dropped 4 bases and J dropped 7; count of bases not matched to a gene: 4. The length of the CDR3 is 15 residues. The CDR3 DNA is TGTGCCAGCAGCTGGGGGACAGGGGGCTTTGAAAAACTGTTTTTT. Its translation: CASSWGTGGFEKLFF.

This clone is a singleton in its sample. V gene TRBV19 combines with J gene TRBJ1-2; TRBD1 agrees at 8 bases. The V gene end was trimmed by 3 bases and the J gene end by 3 bases; junction bases not matched to a gene: 3. Germline-derived CDR1 and CDR2 are LNHDA and SQIVND (reference sequence). There are 14 residues in the CDR3. The CDR3 here is CASSMAGGDYGYTF. The CDR3 DNA follows: TGTGCCAGTAGTATGGCAGGGGGCGACTATGGCTACACCTTC.

This chain uses TRBV5-6 with TRBJ1-2, with D uncertain. V was clipped by 0 bases and J by 10 bases, with 13 bases between them. The CDR3 covers 13 residues. Germline CDR1 SGHDT, CDR2 YYEEEE. For the CDR3, the DNA is TGTGCCAGCAGCTTGGCGGGAATGAGGACCTACACCTTC. It specifies CASSLAGMRTYTF.

V and J are TRBV14 and TRBJ1-1; 7 bases map to TRBD1. Losses at the gene ends were 2 bases for V and 1 base for J; bases not matched to a gene: 7. This CDR3 has 16 residues. The germline V gene encodes CDR1 SGHDN and CDR2 FVKESK. The CDR3 reads CASSQQTGTWNTEAFF. The CDR3 DNA reads TGTGCCAGCAGCCAACAGACAGGGACCTGGAACACTGAAGCTTTCTTT.

The CDR3 sequence is CASSFELGGYNEQFF. The CDR3 region has the DNA TGTGCCAGCAGTTTTGAACTAGGCGGCTACAATGAGCAGTTCTTC. This chain links TRBV27 with TRBJ2-1; a weak D match, TRBD2 (5 bases). Germline V gene data show CDR1 as MNHEY and CDR2 as SMNVEV (reference sequence). This CDR3 comprises 15 residues. Trimming pared 3 bases from V and 3 bases from J, leaving 12 bases between.

The V and J genes are TRBV5-1 and TRBJ2-1; D gene unclear. This CDR3 spans 15 amino acids. The germline V gene encodes CDR1 SGHRS and CDR2 YFSETQ. Trimming removed 1 base at V and 2 bases at J, with 10 bases between. CDR3 bases: TGCGCCAGCAGCTTGTCAGTTCAAGCCTACAATGAGCAGTTCTTC. This translates into CASSLSVQAYNEQFF.

The table lists this clone with a count of one. The rearrangement joins TRBV19 to TRBJ1-4, with 9 positions matching TRBD1. V gave up 5 bases and J gave up 8 bases; unmatched junction bases: 3. Per the germline V gene, CDR1 is LNHDA and CDR2 is SQIVND (reference sequence). There are 13 residues in the CDR3. The CDR3 DNA sequence: TGTGCCAGTAGTTTACAGGGGGCGGAAAAACTGTTTTTT. Protein sequence: CASSLQGAEKLFF.

The genes are TRBV5-1 and TRBJ2-7; tentative D call: TRBD1 (6 bases). This CDR3 is built from 15 residues. Trimming removed 1 base at V and 7 bases at J, with 18 bases between. Germline V gene data show CDR1 as SGHRS and CDR2 as YFSETQ. This chain's CDR3 is CASSLTGIPTWEQYF. DNA of the CDR3: TGCGCCAGCAGCTTGACAGGGATCCCTACATGGGAGCAGTACTTC.

The V gene is TRBV19, the J gene TRBJ2-5; 13 bases map to TRBD2. V lost 6 bases and J lost 2; bases outside the gene matches: 9. Germline CDR1 LNHDA, CDR2 SQIVND (reference sequence). CDR3 size: 17 residues. This CDR3 reads CASRYGGLAGSQETQYF. The CDR3 DNA is TGTGCCAGTAGATATGGGGGACTAGCGGGGTCACAAGAGACCCAGTACTTC.